This TCR beta chain is drawn from a study of stem cell transplantation in POMP-related autoinflammatory disease. Overall study context: Impaired MHC class I-dependent CD8+ differentiation was hypothesized from defective thymoproteasomes. Findings of the study overall: Across all analyzed T-cell subsets, patients with PRAID tended toward reduced diversity and increased clonality.

The CDR3 is 15 amino acids. J lost 1 base, V lost 8 bases, and 6 bases had no gene match. CDR1 and CDR2 from the germline V gene are ENHRY and SYGVKD. The protocol was immunoSEQ multiplex PCR, while the TCRdb copy is restricted to in-frame clones and leaves out a portion. The data hold 8,500 to 10,000 clones, with around 79% observed a single time. Notes on this clone: Antigen unknown.

The rearrangement uses TRBV10-3 and TRBJ1-1; 11 bases are a match to TRBD1. The source of this sequence is a human patient with POMP-related autoinflammation and immune dysregulation (PRAID). The graft donor may have contributed some T cells. The source material was CD4+ T cells from PBMCs, sampled after stem cell transplantation. CDR3 DNA sequence: TGTGCCATCGGACCGGACAGGGGGCAGAACACTGAAGCTTTCTTT. This encodes CAIGPDRGQNTEAFF.